What follows are 27 T cell receptor beta chains derived from one specimen sequenced in a study of cytomegalovirus exposure and HLA in healthy donors. The PCR made use of 60 Vbeta and 13 Jbeta primers. Clones were read by immunoSEQ multiplex PCR, and TCRdb kept only the in-frame ones, dropping some. The table shows 98,000 or so clones, with about 9.5% occurring only once. Sequenced sample: PBMCs. The source is a man aged 40-49 years in good health and CMV-seropositive.

This clone was recorded a few times. The chain uses TRBV2 and TRBJ1-2; tentatively, D is TRBD1 (6 bases). CDR3 size: 13 residues. Trimming took off 7 bases at V and 1 base at J, with 10 bases between the two ends. Germline V CDR1 and CDR2: SNHLY, FYNNEI. The CDR3 here is CASKPQGNYGYTF. The CDR3, as DNA: TGTGCCAGCAAACCACAGGGTAACTATGGCTACACCTTC.

A few counts support this clone. The rearrangement uses TRBV18 and TRBJ1-1; D ambiguous. The V gene lost 4 bases and the J gene lost 9 bases, with 3 bases spanning the gap. The CDR3 spans 9 residues. Germline CDR1 is KGHSH and CDR2 is LQKENI. CDR3 coding DNA: TGTGCCAGCTCACGGCAAGCTTTCTTT. Translating it yields CASSRQAFF.

In its sample, this clone was seen a few times. V gene TRBV7-6 combines with J gene TRBJ2-3; 11 bases are a match to TRBD1. The CDR3 consists of 15 residues. V dropped 6 bases and J dropped 5; count of bases not matched to a gene: 7. Germline assignment: CDR1 SGHVS and CDR2 FNYEAQ. The CDR3 spells CASSSDRGREDTQYF. CDR3 DNA sequence: TGTGCCAGCAGTTCGGACAGGGGGCGGGAAGATACGCAGTATTTT.

The V call is TRBV9, the J call TRBJ2-3; 9 bases map to TRBD1. Germline assignment: CDR1 SGDLS and CDR2 YYNGEE. J was trimmed by 5 bases and V by 2 bases; bases with no gene match: 9. The CDR3 totals 16 residues. The CDR3 region is CASSVEPGQGGDTQYF. CDR3 nucleotide sequence: TGTGCCAGCAGCGTGGAACCGGGACAGGGAGGAGATACGCAGTATTTT.

This chain links TRBV4-1 with TRBJ2-5, with D possibly matching TRBD1 (6 bases). Germline CDR1 is MGHRA and CDR2 is YSYEKL. Deletions cut 1 base from V and 5 bases from J, with 17 bases between. CDR3 length: 16 residues. CDR3: CASSQAQGKGEETQYF. CDR3 DNA sequence: TGCGCCAGCAGCCAAGCACAGGGTAAAGGTGAGGAGACCCAGTACTTC.

The V call is TRBV6-1, the J call TRBJ2-7; D remains unclear. The V gene's germline CDR1 is MNHNS and CDR2 SASEGT. The V gene lost 7 bases and the J gene lost 9 bases, with 22 bases spanning the gap. This CDR3 region has 14 residues. The CDR3 nucleotides are TGTGCCAGCATCGAAGGCCTAGTCAACTTGGTGCAGTACTTC. Translation: CASIEGLVNLVQYF.

This clone was counted between two and nine times. The chain's CDR3 is CASSTGLAYEQYF. In nucleotides, the CDR3 is TGTGCCAGCAGTACCGGACTCGCCTACGAGCAGTACTTC. The chain employs TRBV13 and TRBJ2-7, with TRBD2 as a possible D gene (5 bases). CDR3 length equals 13 residues. Trimming took 6 bases from V and 2 from J, leaving 11 bases between them. The germline V gene encodes CDR1 PRHDT and CDR2 FYEKMQ (reference sequence).

In its sample, this clone was seen a few times. The rearrangement uses TRBV4-3 and TRBJ2-1; a possible D gene is TRBD2 (6 bases). Germline V lookup: CDR1 LGHNA, CDR2 YSLEER. CDR3 size: 16 residues. With 0 bases removed from V and 6 bases from J, the gap between germline ends came to 15 bases. CDR3 sequence: CASSQDTGGIGNEQFF. The CDR3, as DNA: TGCGCCAGCAGCCAAGATACTGGCGGGATCGGCAATGAGCAGTTCTTC.

This clone has more than one count but fewer than ten. This chain uses TRBV5-8 with TRBJ2-5, with 8 nucleotides matching TRBD2. The CDR3 consists of 15 residues. V lost 4 bases, J lost 4 bases, and 9 bases stayed unmatched. The germline gives CDR1 SGHTS, CDR2 YDEGEE. CDR3 residues: CASSPPGGVGETQYF. CDR3 sequence (DNA): TGTGCCAGCAGCCCCCCGGGGGGGGTAGGAGAGACCCAGTACTTC.

J is TRBJ2-7 and V is TRBV4-1, with 11 bases matching TRBD2. Trimming at V came to 0 bases and at J to 5 bases, leaving 6 bases not matched to a gene. This CDR3 has 16 amino acids. The germline V gene encodes CDR1 MGHRA and CDR2 YSYEKL. The CDR3 DNA sequence: TGCGCCAGCAGCCAAGATAAGCTAGCGGGAGGTAACGAGCAGTACTTC. Amino acid sequence: CASSQDKLAGGNEQYF.

The chain recombines TRBV10-2 with TRBJ2-3; maybe TRBD2 (6 bases). The V gene's germline CDR1 is WSHSY and CDR2 SAAADI. The V and J ends lost 5 bases and 1 base respectively, with 13 bases between them. CDR3 length equals 15 residues. The CDR3 DNA reads as TGCGCCAGCAGTCCGTGGCGCGGGGGCACAGATACGCAGTATTTT. It encodes CASSPWRGGTDTQYF.

This clone came up a few times. The chain is built from TRBV6-1 and TRBJ1-2, with D unclear. Germline V gene data show CDR1 as MNHNS and CDR2 as SASEGT. V was pared by 3 bases and J by 10 bases, with 12 bases between. The CDR3 covers 12 residues. The CDR3 reads CASSENTRVYTF. The DNA of the CDR3 is TGTGCCAGCAGTGAGAATACCCGAGTCTACACCTTC.

A few counts support this clone. The genes are TRBV14 and TRBJ2-7, with TRBD2 matching 12 bases. The V and J ends lost 9 bases and 4 bases, in that order; junction bases with no gene match: 7. CDR1 and CDR2 from the germline V gene are SGHDN and FVKESK. The CDR3 spans 14 residues. The CDR3 sequence is CASRETSGSYEQYF. CDR3 in DNA: TGTGCCAGTCGAGAGACTAGCGGGAGTTACGAGCAGTACTTC.

This clone has more than one count but fewer than ten. The chain carries TRBV4-3 and TRBJ2-1; TRBD2 agrees at 9 bases. The CDR3 runs to 17 residues. V dropped 0 bases and J dropped 6; count of bases not matched to a gene: 9. CDR1 is LGHNA, CDR2 YSLEER, per germline. CDR3 amino acids: CASSQDRPSGTGNEQFF. For the CDR3, the DNA is TGCGCCAGCAGCCAAGATCGACCTAGCGGGACGGGCAATGAGCAGTTCTTC.

This clone was observed a handful of times. The chain uses TRBV7-2 and TRBJ2-1, with D possibly being TRBD2 (6 bases). CDR3 length: 15 residues. Germline-derived CDR1 and CDR2 are SGHTA and FQGNSA. Trimming left V 5 bases short and J 2 bases short, with 13 bases between. CDR3 sequence: CASSSSGGAYNEQFF. CDR3 DNA: TGTGCCAGCAGCAGCAGCGGAGGGGCCTACAATGAGCAGTTCTTC. Full variable domain (remainder filled in from reference TRBV7-2 and TRBJ2-1): GAGVSQSPSNKVTEKGKDVELRCDPISGHTALYWYRQSLGQGLEFLIYFQGNSAPDKSGLPSDRFSAERTGGSVSTLTIQRTQQEDSAVYLCASSSSGGAYNEQFFGPGTRLTVL.

This rearrangement joins TRBV4-3 to TRBJ2-1; 10 positions match TRBD2. The CDR3 covers 17 residues. CDR1 is LGHNA, CDR2 YSLEER, per germline. J was trimmed by 4 bases and V by 2 bases; bases with no gene match: 8. This CDR3 reads CASSQSVGLAEYNEQFF. The CDR3 DNA is TGCGCCAGCAGCCAAAGCGTCGGACTAGCGGAATACAATGAGCAGTTCTTC.

The chain recombines TRBV27 with TRBJ2-5, with 12 bases matching TRBD2. V dropped 6 bases and J dropped 5; count of bases not matched to a gene: 7. CDR3 length equals 15 residues. The germline V gene encodes CDR1 MNHEY and CDR2 SMNVEV (reference sequence). CDR3 residues: CASRWASGRAETQYF. CDR3 coding DNA: TGTGCCAGCAGATGGGCTAGCGGGAGGGCGGAGACCCAGTACTTC.

The chain recombines TRBV14 with TRBJ1-2, with TRBD1 as a possible D gene (5 bases). V dropped 3 bases and J dropped 4 bases, with 12 bases sitting between them. There are 14 residues in the CDR3. In germline, CDR1 is SGHDN, CDR2 FVKESK. CDR3: CASSQRRGSYGYTF. The CDR3 nucleotides read TGTGCCAGCAGCCAGCGTAGGGGCAGCTATGGCTACACCTTC.

This clone was counted a few times. J is TRBJ2-7 and V is TRBV13; 7 bases fit TRBD2. V dropped 5 bases and J dropped 0; count of bases not matched to a gene: 7. The length of the CDR3 is 15 residues. Germline V gene lookup returns CDR1 PRHDT and CDR2 FYEKMQ (reference sequence). The CDR3 DNA reads as TGTGCCAGCAGCGACGCTAGCGGATTCTCCTACGAGCAGTACTTC. This codes for CASSDASGFSYEQYF.

The V and J genes are TRBV7-3 and TRBJ2-2, with D possibly matching TRBD1 (6 bases). V was cut by 4 bases and J by 5 bases, with 11 bases left in between. The CDR3 has 14 amino acids. CDR1 SGHTA and CDR2 FQGTGA come from the germline V gene. CDR3 nucleotide sequence: TGTGCCAGCAGCTCCGGGACAATGACCGGGGAGCTGTTTTTT. This gives the protein CASSSGTMTGELFF.

This clone was seen more than once but under ten times. The chain joins TRBV27 to TRBJ1-1; D uncertain. Germline CDR1 reads MNHEY; CDR2 reads SMNVEV (reference sequence). Trimming removed 0 bases at V and 3 bases at J, with 8 bases between. The CDR3 loop spans 14 amino acids. The chain's CDR3 is CASSLSYRDTEAFF. The CDR3, as DNA: TGTGCCAGCAGTTTATCGTATCGAGACACTGAAGCTTTCTTT.

This clone was observed a few times. The chain has TRBV7-2 and TRBJ2-5; TRBD2 aligns across 12 bases. Germline CDR1 and CDR2: SGHTA and FQGNSA. This CDR3 spans 18 amino acids. The J segment lost 7 bases and the V segment lost 1 base, leaving 13 bases of the junction unmatched. CDR3 loop: CASSLDSGLAGPRATQYF. CDR3 coding DNA: TGTGCCAGCAGCTTAGACAGCGGACTAGCGGGACCGCGGGCGACCCAGTACTTC. The full variable domain, in which reference TRBV7-2 and TRBJ2-5 provide the parts outside the CDR3, is GAGVSQSPSNKVTEKGKDVELRCDPISGHTALYWYRQSLGQGLEFLIYFQGNSAPDKSGLPSDRFSAERTGGSVSTLTIQRTQQEDSAVYLCASSLDSGLAGPRATQYFGPGTRLLVL.

The chain carries TRBV29-1 and TRBJ1-3; D is unresolved. V dropped 5 bases and J dropped 0 bases, with 8 bases sitting between them. Germline assignment: CDR1 SQVTM and CDR2 ANQGSEA. The CDR3 is made up of 13 amino acids. CDR3 protein: CSVLGDSGNTIYF. CDR3 DNA sequence: TGCAGCGTTTTGGGAGACTCTGGAAACACCATATATTTT.

As for this clone: This CDR3 is also generated by other DNA sequences in the sample. This CDR3 is CSVEVYNEQFF. CDR3 in DNA: TGCAGCGTCGAGGTCTACAATGAGCAGTTCTTC. This sequence joins TRBV29-1 and TRBJ2-1; no clear D. Germline-derived CDR1 and CDR2 are SQVTM and ANQGSEA. The V end was cut by 6 bases, the J end by 3 bases, with 6 bases between. The CDR3 is 11 amino acids.

The CDR3, as DNA: TGTGCCAGCTCACTAGGGGGTCAAGAGACCCAGTACTTC. As protein: CASSLGGQETQYF. The V and J genes are TRBV18 and TRBJ2-5, with D perhaps TRBD1 (6 bases). This CDR3 is 13 amino acids long. With 4 bases removed from V and 2 bases from J, the gap between germline ends came to 8 bases. CDR1 and CDR2 from the germline V gene are KGHSH and LQKENI.

V is TRBV6-6 and J is TRBJ2-7; the match to TRBD1 covers 9 bases. V lost 0 bases, J lost 6 bases, and 9 bases stayed unmatched. CDR1 and CDR2 (germline): MNHNY, SVGAGI (reference sequence). The CDR3 contains 16 residues. In nucleotides, the CDR3 is TGTGCCAGCAGTTACTCGGCCTTACAGGGGGCAGGCGAGCAGTACTTC. It yields the protein CASSYSALQGAGEQYF.

This clone was picked up a small number of times. The gene calls are TRBV6-6 and TRBJ1-4; D call uncertain. CDR3 length equals 14 residues. The germline CDR1 and CDR2 sequences are MNHNY and SVGAGI (reference sequence). The V gene lost 7 bases and the J gene lost 3 bases, with 12 bases spanning the gap. The CDR3: CASTRRPANEKLFF. The CDR3 bases are TGTGCCAGCACTAGGCGGCCGGCTAATGAAAAACTGTTTTTT.